There are many counts of the clone carrying this TCR beta chain. Its antigen is undetermined. The people who gave samples were healthy Caucasians from Russia, aged roughly 6 to 100. The sample originates from a study of blood T cells in healthy people across ages. At the level of the study: Per every two T cells, about one barcoded beta molecule was captured by template switching.

Alongside a J-beta primer mix, a sample-barcoded 5' primer served in a second PCR lasting 7 to 11 cycles. Each CDR3 protein is one row after TCRdb ran MiXCR on the 5' RACE reads. This sample yields over a million distinct CDR3 sequences, of which less than 50% are seen a single time; under 20% belongs to the top ten. The germline V and J ends were trimmed by 3 bases and 5 bases, with 10 bases remaining between them. Germline CDR1 and CDR2: SQVTM and ANQGSEA. The CDR3 sequence is 12 residues long. Notes on the study in general: Expanded clonotype changes were possibly confounded by unknown donor CMV status. A strong correlation between TCR beta diversity and naive T cell percentage was seen.

The sequencing input was blood. The chain links TRBV29-1 to TRBJ2-5; no clear D gene. The TCR sequence derives from a woman aged 55-70 years in good health. The CDR3 coding sequence is TGCAGCGTTGAGCGGAGCCCGGAGACCCAGTACTTC. Its translation is CSVERSPETQYF.